This T cell receptor beta chain was found in a study of vaccination and CD4 T cells after COVID-19. Study information: Two Hispanic individuals were among six male and four female convalescent patients. Sampling that followed vaccination took place a median approximately 70 days after dose two, within a range of 14 to 241. Cellular stimulation was performed using overlapping spike peptides derived from SARS-CoV-2, HCoV-NL63, HCoV-OC43 and HCoV-229E.

Germline assignment: CDR1 KGHDR and CDR2 SFDVKD. Deletions cut 3 bases from V and 5 bases from J, with 12 bases between. The CDR3 has 15 amino acids. Oncomine TCR Beta short-read sequencing was applied to DNA from cultured CD4+ T cells. TCRdb itself ran the PCR reads through MiXCR, one entry per CDR3 protein. The sample has approximately 15,000 distinct CDR3 sequences; roughly three fifths are singletons. The treatment here: roughly 11-day PBMC culture with coronavirus spike peptide pools or control peptides (ViraFEST assay). This clonotype occurred a few times. What it binds is unknown. The sequence was obtained from a human donor who had recovered from COVID-19. Specimen: CD4+ T cells from blood, cultured in vitro. The chain joins TRBV24-1 to TRBJ2-2; tentatively, D is TRBD2 (5 bases). The CDR3 nucleotides are TGTGCCACCAGTGATCCGAGCAGAGGGACCGGGGAGCTGTTTTTT. This gives the protein CATSDPSRGTGELFF.